The sequence of this T cell receptor (beta chain) was determined in a study of blood T cell repertoires in COVID-19. About the study: Samples taken during acute and convalescent COVID-19 were collected in the United States, Italy and Spain. T cells, B-cell-depleted T cells, or PBMCs provided the cDNA or gDNA that served as material.

Deletions cut 3 bases from V and 6 bases from J, with 11 bases between. The CDR3 length is 13 residues. The germline V gene has CDR1 LNHDA and CDR2 SQIVND (reference sequence). Authors' analysis steps: Cell counts per sample came from amplifying reference gene primers. The assay was immunoSEQ multiplex PCR, and TCRdb's table has in-frame clones only and misses some. Clone size and the V and J calls come from that table; the DNA yielded D and trimming. This table has some 59,000 clones, around nine tenths appearing once. This receptor was identified in a man aged 45 to 65 with acute or convalescent COVID-19. The sequenced material came from peripheral blood. The gene calls are TRBV19 and TRBJ1-2, with D possibly matching TRBD1 (5 bases). CDR3 residues: CASSILGGDGYTF. The DNA of the CDR3 is TGTGCCAGTAGTATTCTTGGAGGGGATGGCTACACCTTC.